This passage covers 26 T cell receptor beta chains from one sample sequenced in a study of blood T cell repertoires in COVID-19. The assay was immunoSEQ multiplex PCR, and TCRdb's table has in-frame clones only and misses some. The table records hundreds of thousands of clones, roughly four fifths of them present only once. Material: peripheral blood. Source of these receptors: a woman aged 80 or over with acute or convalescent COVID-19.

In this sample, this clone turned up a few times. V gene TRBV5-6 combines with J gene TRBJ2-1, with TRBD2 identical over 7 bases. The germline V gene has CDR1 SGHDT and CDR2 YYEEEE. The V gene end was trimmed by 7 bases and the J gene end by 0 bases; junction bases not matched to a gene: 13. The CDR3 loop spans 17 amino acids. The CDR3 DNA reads TGTGCCAGCGGCAAACAGCGGGGCCCGAGCTCCTACAATGAGCAGTTCTTC. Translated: CASGKQRGPSSYNEQFF.

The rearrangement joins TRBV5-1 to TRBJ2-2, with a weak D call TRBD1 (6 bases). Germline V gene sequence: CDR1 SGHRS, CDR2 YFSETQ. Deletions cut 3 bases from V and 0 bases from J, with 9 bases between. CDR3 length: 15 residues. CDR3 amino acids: CASSSGTPNTGELFF. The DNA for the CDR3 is TGCGCCAGCAGCTCCGGGACACCGAACACCGGGGAGCTGTTTTTT.

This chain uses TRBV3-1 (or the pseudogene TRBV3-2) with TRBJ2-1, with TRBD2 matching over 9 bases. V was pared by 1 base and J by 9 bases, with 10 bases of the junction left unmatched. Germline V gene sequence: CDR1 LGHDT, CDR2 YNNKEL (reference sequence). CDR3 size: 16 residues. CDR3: CASSQGVAGGSGEQFF. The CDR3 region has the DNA TGTGCCAGCAGCCAAGGCGTTGCGGGGGGGTCTGGTGAGCAGTTCTTC.

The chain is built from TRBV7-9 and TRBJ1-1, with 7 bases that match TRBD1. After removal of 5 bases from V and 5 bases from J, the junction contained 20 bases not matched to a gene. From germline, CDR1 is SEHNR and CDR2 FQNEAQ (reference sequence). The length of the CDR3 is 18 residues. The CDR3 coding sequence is TGTGCCAGCAGCCCGGCGGTGGCAGGGGGATTCTCAGGAACTGAAGCTTTCTTT. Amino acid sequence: CASSPAVAGGFSGTEAFF.

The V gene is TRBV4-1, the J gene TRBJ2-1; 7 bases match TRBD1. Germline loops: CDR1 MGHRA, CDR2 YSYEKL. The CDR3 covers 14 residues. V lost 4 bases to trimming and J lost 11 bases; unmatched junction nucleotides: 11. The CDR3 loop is CASSLLPGTEKQFF. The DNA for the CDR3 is TGCGCCAGCAGCCTCCTTCCCGGGACAGAAAAGCAGTTCTTC.

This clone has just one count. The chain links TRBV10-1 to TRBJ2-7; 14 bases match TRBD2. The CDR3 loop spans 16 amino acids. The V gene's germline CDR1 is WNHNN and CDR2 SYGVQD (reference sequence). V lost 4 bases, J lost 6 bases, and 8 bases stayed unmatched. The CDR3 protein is CASSGTSGGTNPEQYF. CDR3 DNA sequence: TGCGCCAGCAGTGGGACTAGCGGGGGGACCAATCCCGAGCAGTACTTC.

CDR3 sequence reads: CASSEDRGGSDTQYF. For the CDR3, the DNA is TGCGCCAGCAGTGAGGACAGGGGTGGTTCAGATACGCAGTATTTT. The chain uses TRBV10-1 and TRBJ2-3, with 8 bases aligning to TRBD1. The junction had 5 bases not matched to a gene; V was cut back by 2 bases and J by 4 bases. Germline V CDR1 and CDR2: WNHNN, SYGVQD (reference sequence). CDR3 size: 15 residues.

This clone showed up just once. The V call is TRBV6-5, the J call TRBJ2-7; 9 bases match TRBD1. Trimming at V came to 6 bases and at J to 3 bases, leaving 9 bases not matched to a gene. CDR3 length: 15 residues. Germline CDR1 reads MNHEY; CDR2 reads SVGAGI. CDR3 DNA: TGTGCCAGCAGCCTCGGGACAGGGCGGAACTACGAGCAGTACTTC. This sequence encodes CASSLGTGRNYEQYF.

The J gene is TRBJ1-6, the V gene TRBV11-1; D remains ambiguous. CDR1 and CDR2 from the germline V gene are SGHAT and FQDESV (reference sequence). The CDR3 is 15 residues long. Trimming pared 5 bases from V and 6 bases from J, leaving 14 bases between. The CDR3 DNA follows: TGTGCCAGCAGCGTAGATACAGCTGTTAATTCACCCCTCCACTTT. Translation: CASSVDTAVNSPLHF.

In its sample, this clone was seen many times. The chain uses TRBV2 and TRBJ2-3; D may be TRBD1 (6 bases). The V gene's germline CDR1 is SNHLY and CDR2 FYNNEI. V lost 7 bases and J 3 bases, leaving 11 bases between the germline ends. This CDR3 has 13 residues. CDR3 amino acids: CASTRTATDTQYF. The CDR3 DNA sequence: TGTGCCAGCACCCGGACAGCTACAGATACGCAGTATTTT.

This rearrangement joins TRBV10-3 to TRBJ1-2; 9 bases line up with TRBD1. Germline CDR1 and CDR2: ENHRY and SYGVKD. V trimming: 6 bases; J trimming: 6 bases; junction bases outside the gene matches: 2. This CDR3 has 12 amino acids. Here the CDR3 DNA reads TGTGCCATCAGCGGACAGGGGAATGGCTACACCTTC. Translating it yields CAISGQGNGYTF.

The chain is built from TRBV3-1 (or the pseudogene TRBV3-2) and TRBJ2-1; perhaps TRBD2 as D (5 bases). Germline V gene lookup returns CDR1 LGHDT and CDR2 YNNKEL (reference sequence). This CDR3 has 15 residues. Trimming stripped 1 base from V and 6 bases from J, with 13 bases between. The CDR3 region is CASSQGYGVSNEQFF. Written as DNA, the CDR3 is TGTGCCAGCAGCCAAGGTTACGGGGTAAGCAATGAGCAGTTCTTC.

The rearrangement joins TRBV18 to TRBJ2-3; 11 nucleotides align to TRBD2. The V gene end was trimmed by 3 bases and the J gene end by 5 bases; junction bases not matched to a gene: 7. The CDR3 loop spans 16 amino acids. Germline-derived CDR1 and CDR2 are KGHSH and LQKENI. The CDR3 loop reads CASSPLAGGRVDTQYF. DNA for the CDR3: TGTGCCAGCTCACCGCTAGCGGGGGGCCGAGTAGATACGCAGTATTTT.

DNA of the CDR3: TGTGCCAGCAGTTTAGGAGTCTATTCCGATGGCGGGGAGCTGTTTTTT. This encodes CASSLGVYSDGGELFF. The chain has TRBV28 and TRBJ2-2; D is ambiguous. Trimming stripped 2 bases from V and 7 bases from J, with 17 bases between. The CDR3 runs 16 residues. Per the germline V gene, CDR1 is MDHEN and CDR2 is SYDVKM. The whole variable domain, remainder taken from reference TRBV28 and TRBJ2-2, is DVKVTQSSRYLVKRTGEKVFLECVQDMDHENMFWYRQDPGLGLRLIYFSYDVKMKEKGDIPEGYSVSREKKERFSLILESASTNQTSMYLCASSLGVYSDGGELFFGEGSRLTVL.

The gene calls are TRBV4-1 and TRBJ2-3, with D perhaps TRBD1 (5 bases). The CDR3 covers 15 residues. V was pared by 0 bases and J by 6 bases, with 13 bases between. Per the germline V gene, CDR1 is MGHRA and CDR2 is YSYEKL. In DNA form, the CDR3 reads TGCGCCAGCAGCCAAGATGGGGCCCCCAGTGATACGCAGTATTTT. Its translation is CASSQDGAPSDTQYF.

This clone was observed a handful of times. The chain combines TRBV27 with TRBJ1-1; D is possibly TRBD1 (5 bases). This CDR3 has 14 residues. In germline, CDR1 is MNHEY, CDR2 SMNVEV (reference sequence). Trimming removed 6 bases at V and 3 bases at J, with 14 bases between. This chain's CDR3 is CASSPWGGDTEAFF. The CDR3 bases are TGTGCCAGCAGCCCCTGGGGGGGGGACACTGAAGCTTTCTTT.

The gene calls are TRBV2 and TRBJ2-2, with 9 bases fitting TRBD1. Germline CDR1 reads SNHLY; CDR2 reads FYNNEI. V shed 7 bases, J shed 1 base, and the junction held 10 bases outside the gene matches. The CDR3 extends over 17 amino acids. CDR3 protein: CASMGTPGQGNTGELFF. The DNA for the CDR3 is TGTGCCAGCATGGGCACGCCGGGACAGGGGAACACCGGGGAGCTGTTTTTT.

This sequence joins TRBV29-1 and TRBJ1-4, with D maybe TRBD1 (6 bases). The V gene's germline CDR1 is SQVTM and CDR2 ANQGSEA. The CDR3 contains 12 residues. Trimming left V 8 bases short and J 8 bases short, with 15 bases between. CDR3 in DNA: TGCAGCATCACAGGGCTAGGCGAAAAACTGTTTTTT. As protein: CSITGLGEKLFF.

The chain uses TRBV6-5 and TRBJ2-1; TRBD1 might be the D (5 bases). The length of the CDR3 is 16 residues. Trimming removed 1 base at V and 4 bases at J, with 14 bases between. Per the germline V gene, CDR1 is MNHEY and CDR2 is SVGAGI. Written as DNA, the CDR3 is TGTGCCAGCAGTTACTACGGTAGGGGTATGTACAATGAGCAGTTCTTC. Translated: CASSYYGRGMYNEQFF.

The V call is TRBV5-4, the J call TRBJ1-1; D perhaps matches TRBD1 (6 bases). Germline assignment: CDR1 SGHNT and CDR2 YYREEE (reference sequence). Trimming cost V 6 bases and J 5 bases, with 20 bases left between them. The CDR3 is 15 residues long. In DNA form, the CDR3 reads TGTGCCAGCAAAGGCTTGGGGACCCAGGGGACTGAAGCTTTCTTT. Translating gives CASKGLGTQGTEAFF.

The CDR3 reads CASSAEASGGSSPLHF. The DNA of the CDR3 is TGCGCCAGCAGCGCCGAGGCCTCAGGGGGCTCTTCACCCCTCCACTTT. J is TRBJ1-6 and V is TRBV5-1; 8 bases are shared with TRBD1. The trim removed 4 bases at V and 9 bases at J, leaving 12 bases unmatched. The CDR3 contains 16 residues. Germline V gene data show CDR1 as SGHRS and CDR2 as YFSETQ.

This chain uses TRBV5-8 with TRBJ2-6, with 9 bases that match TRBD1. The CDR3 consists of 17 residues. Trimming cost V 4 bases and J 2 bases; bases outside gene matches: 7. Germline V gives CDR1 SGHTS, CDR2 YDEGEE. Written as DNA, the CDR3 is TGTGCCAGCAGCCGGGACAGGGATGAAGCTGGGGCCAACGTCCTGACTTTC. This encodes CASSRDRDEAGANVLTF.

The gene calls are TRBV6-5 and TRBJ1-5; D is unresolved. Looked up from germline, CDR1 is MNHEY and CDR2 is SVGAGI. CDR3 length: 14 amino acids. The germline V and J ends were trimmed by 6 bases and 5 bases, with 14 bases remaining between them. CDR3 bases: TGTGCCAGCAGACCAATTATAGCGGATCAGCCCCAGCATTTT. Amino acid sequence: CASRPIIADQPQHF.

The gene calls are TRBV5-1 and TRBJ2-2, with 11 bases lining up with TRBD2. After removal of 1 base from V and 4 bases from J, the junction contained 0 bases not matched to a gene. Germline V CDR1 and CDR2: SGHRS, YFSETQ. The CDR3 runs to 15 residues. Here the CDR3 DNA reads TGCGCCAGCAGCTTGCTAGCGGGGGGCACCGGGGAGCTGTTTTTT. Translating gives CASSLLAGGTGELFF. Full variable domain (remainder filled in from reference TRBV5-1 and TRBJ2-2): KAGVTQTPRYLIKTRGQQVTLSCSPISGHRSVSWYQQTPGQGLQFLFEYFSETQRNKGNFPGRFSGRQFSNSRSEMNVSTLELGDSALYLCASSLLAGGTGELFFGEGSRLTVL.

The CDR3 DNA reads TGTGCCAGCAGTGATCGCAGGGAGGACACCGGGGAGCTGTTTTTT. Its translation is CASSDRREDTGELFF. The chain carries TRBV2 and TRBJ2-2; D might be TRBD2 (6 bases). Germline assignment: CDR1 SNHLY and CDR2 FYNNEI. Trimming removed 3 bases from V and 3 bases from J, with 11 bases in between. There are 15 residues in the CDR3. The full variable domain, its missing parts supplied by reference TRBV2 and TRBJ2-2, is EPEVTQTPSHQVTQMGQEVILRCVPISNHLYFYWYRQILGQKVEFLVSFYNNEISEKSEIFDDQFSVERPDGSNFTLKIRSTKLEDSAMYFCASSDRREDTGELFFGEGSRLTVL.

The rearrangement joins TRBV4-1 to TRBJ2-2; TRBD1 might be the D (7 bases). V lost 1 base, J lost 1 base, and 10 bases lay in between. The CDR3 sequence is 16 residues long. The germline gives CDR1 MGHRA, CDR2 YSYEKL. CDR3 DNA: TGCGCCAGCAGCCAAGCGGGGGACAGGAACACCGGGGAGCTGTTTTTT. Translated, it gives CASSQAGDRNTGELFF.